The entry below describes one TCR beta chain. Its antigen is as yet unknown. CDR3 size: 16 residues. Per germline, CDR1 GTSNPN and CDR2 SVGIG (reference sequence). The J segment lost 7 bases and the V segment lost 5 bases, leaving 15 bases of the junction unmatched. Across several immunoSEQ plates, the genomic DNA of each subset was split evenly. Repertoires were generated with immunoSEQ multiplex PCR, while TCRdb's copy carries only in-frame clones and drops some. Found here are millions of clones, 90% to 95% of them singletons; the top ten hold 0.13%. This sample is part of a study of shared clonotypes between healthy human individuals. Study outcomes and limitations: Clonotype sharing among donors was thought likely to change with sequencing depth.

The study separated CD4+ cells into CD45RA+ naive and CD45RA-negative memory subsets. The sequenced sample consisted of naive CD4+ T cells sorted from blood. The subset is: CD45RA+ positively selected. The receptor's source is a man younger than 35 in good health. The J gene is TRBJ1-4, the V gene TRBV30; 8 bases match TRBD1. CDR3 sequence (DNA): TGTGCCTGGTCTTCGGACAGGGCGGGGGGTTTTGAAAAACTGTTTTTT. This codes for CAWSSDRAGGFEKLFF.